Below, 19 T cell receptor beta chains from the same sample are listed, as sequenced in a study of T-cell memory formation after mild COVID-19. TCRdb itself ran the 5' RACE reads through MiXCR, one entry per CDR3 protein. Among roughly 89,000 distinct CDR3 sequences listed, roughly 16% were seen once. Sample: PBMCs or a T cell subset sorted from them (not recorded which). The receptors here all came from a man younger than 35 who had mild COVID-19 (a few samples of this study predate the infection). Cell type and time point are not known.

In its sample, this clonotype was seen a few times. This sequence joins TRBV12-3 or TRBV12-4 and TRBJ1-1; D is uncertain. Deletions cut 6 bases from V and 5 bases from J, with 10 bases between. The CDR3 runs to 12 residues. DNA for the CDR3: TGTGCCAGCAGCGGACGTGAAACTGAAGCTTTCTTT. Translated: CASSGRETEAFF.

This clonotype has at least ten counts. This chain joins TRBV4-3 and TRBJ1-4, with D hard to call. Germline V CDR1 and CDR2: LGHNA, YSLEER. The CDR3 is 12 residues long. V was cut by 4 bases and J by 3 bases, with 3 bases left in between. CDR3 DNA sequence: TGCGCCAGCAGCCTCGCTAATGAAAAACTGTTTTTT. It specifies CASSLANEKLFF.

This clonotype has just a few counts. CDR3 region: CASSATFYGYTF. CDR3 DNA sequence: TGCGCCAGCAGTGCGACATTCTATGGCTACACCTTC. This chain links TRBV10-2 with TRBJ1-2; D not resolved. The CDR3 is 12 residues long. The germline gives CDR1 WSHSY, CDR2 SAAADI. V lost 4 bases to trimming and J lost 4 bases, with 7 bases between them.

This clonotype was observed a few times. At one of its ends the junction is not consistent with the germline gene, which may arise from a read error. The gene calls are TRBV12-3 or TRBV12-4 and TRBJ1-3; D may be TRBD1 (6 bases). The CDR3 has 13 residues. As DNA, the CDR3 is TGTGCGGCCCGGGGGCAGTTGGGAAACACTATATATTTT. Its translation: CAARGQLGNTIYF.

This clonotype was observed a few times. The chain is built from TRBV7-9 and TRBJ1-4, with 7 bases identical to TRBD1. Trimming at V came to 6 bases and at J to 5 bases, leaving 9 bases not matched to a gene. The CDR3 covers 15 residues. Germline CDR1 is SEHNR and CDR2 is FQNEAQ (reference sequence). DNA for the CDR3: TGTGCCAGCAGGAGAGAGGGGACAGCGAATGAAAAACTGTTTTTT. Translating it yields CASRREGTANEKLFF.

The chain uses TRBV4-1 and TRBJ1-2; TRBD1 might be the D (6 bases). CDR1 and CDR2 (germline): MGHRA, YSYEKL. Trimming removed 0 bases from V and 7 bases from J, with 15 bases in between. This CDR3 is 15 amino acids long. The CDR3 loop reads CASSQEGGRGPGYTF. CDR3 sequence (DNA): TGCGCCAGCAGCCAAGAGGGGGGGCGCGGCCCTGGCTACACCTTC.

V is TRBV2 and J is TRBJ2-7; 8 nucleotides line up with TRBD1. Germline values: CDR1 SNHLY, CDR2 FYNNEI. The junction had 17 bases not matched to a gene; V was cut back by 3 bases and J by 4 bases. The CDR3 runs to 18 residues. This chain's CDR3 is CASSEGQVPLSVGYEQYV. DNA of the CDR3: TGTGCCAGCAGTGAGGGACAGGTTCCCCTGTCCGTGGGGTACGAGCAGTACGTC.

This clonotype was detected ten times or more. This chain joins TRBV4-1 and TRBJ2-3, with TRBD1 matching over 9 bases. Germline CDR1 is MGHRA and CDR2 is YSYEKL. The CDR3 contains 17 residues. V was clipped by 0 bases and J by 7 bases; unmatched bases: 11. In DNA, the CDR3 is TGCGCCAGCAGCCAAGATCCCGGACAGGGGTTTTCAAATACGCAGTATTTT. Protein product: CASSQDPGQGFSNTQYF.

The rearrangement joins TRBV7-9 to TRBJ1-5; D remains ambiguous. This CDR3 comprises 13 residues. Per the germline V gene, CDR1 is SEHNR and CDR2 is FQNEAQ (reference sequence). V lost 4 bases and J lost 11, with 15 bases in between. Here the CDR3 DNA reads TGTGCCAGCAGCTCGGAAGTTACGTCGACCCAGCATTTT. It is translated as CASSSEVTSTQHF. The full variable domain, rest sourced from reference TRBV7-9 and TRBJ1-5, is DTGVSQNPRHKITKRGQNVTFRCDPISEHNRLYWYRQTLGQGPEFLTYFQNEAQLEKSRLLSDRFSAERPKGSFSTLEIQRTEQGDSAMYLCASSSEVTSTQHFGDGTRLSIL.

The chain recombines TRBV4-3 with TRBJ1-1; possibly TRBD1 for D (6 bases). The CDR3 has 15 residues. Germline V CDR1 and CDR2: LGHNA, YSLEER. V gave up 0 bases and J gave up 3 bases, with 11 bases separating them. The CDR3 reads CASSQDRTAYTEAFF. The CDR3 nucleotides read TGCGCCAGCAGCCAAGATAGGACAGCGTACACTGAAGCTTTCTTT.

The CDR3 region is CASSYSMVGGSYSWRTEAFF. The CDR3 coding sequence is TGTGCCAGCAGTTACTCGATGGTCGGGGGATCGTATTCTTGGCGCACTGAAGCTTTCTTT. The chain couples TRBV6-6 to TRBJ1-1; possibly TRBD1 for D (5 bases). Between the trimmed V and J ends, which lost 0 bases and 4 bases, there was a span of 27 bases. The CDR3 has 20 residues. In germline, CDR1 is MNHNY, CDR2 SVGAGI (reference sequence).

The chain couples TRBV2 to TRBJ2-7, with D perhaps matching TRBD1 (5 bases). The ends were cut back, 6 bases at V and 5 bases at J, with 11 bases in the middle. The CDR3 length is 12 residues. Germline values: CDR1 SNHLY, CDR2 FYNNEI. CDR3 protein: CASRPRVHEQYV. Written as DNA, the CDR3 is TGTGCCAGCAGACCCAGGGTCCACGAGCAGTACGTC.

In its sample, this clonotype was seen many times. V gene TRBV4-3 combines with J gene TRBJ1-5; D ambiguous. In germline, CDR1 is LGHNA, CDR2 YSLEER. With 0 bases removed from V and 0 bases from J, the gap between germline ends came to 9 bases. The CDR3 covers 16 residues. The CDR3 nucleotides are TGCGCCAGCAGCCAAGATTGGACCAATAGCAATCAGCCCCAGCATTTT. Translation gives CASSQDWTNSNQPQHF.

This clonotype was counted many times. The chain uses TRBV4-1 and TRBJ2-7; TRBD2 might be the D (6 bases). CDR3 size: 13 residues. The V and J ends lost 0 bases and 7 bases respectively, with 10 bases between them. Germline loops: CDR1 MGHRA, CDR2 YSYEKL. The CDR3 DNA sequence: TGCGCCAGCAGCCAAGATCTGCGGGATGAGCAGTACTTC. This sequence encodes CASSQDLRDEQYF.

This chain connects TRBV10-2 to TRBJ2-3; TRBD2 matches 7 bases. The CDR3 has 15 amino acids. V dropped 3 bases and J dropped 3; count of bases not matched to a gene: 6. Germline CDR1 WSHSY, CDR2 SAAADI. CDR3 DNA sequence: TGCGCCAGCAGTGATCTCGGGGGAGGGACAGATACGCAGTATTTT. Encoded protein: CASSDLGGGTDTQYF.

J is TRBJ2-7 and V is TRBV20-1; weak D call: TRBD2 (5 bases). The germline V gene has CDR1 DFQATT and CDR2 SNEGSKA (reference sequence). This CDR3 comprises 12 residues. The V end was cut by 6 bases, the J end by 4 bases, with 13 bases between. In nucleotides, the CDR3 is TGCAGTGCCCCGAAGGGCGGGTACGAGCAGTACGTC. Its translation: CSAPKGGYEQYV.

This clonotype was recorded at least ten times. This chain connects TRBV30 to TRBJ2-2; D unclear. Germline V CDR1 and CDR2: GTSNPN, SVGIG (reference sequence). V was trimmed by 1 base and J by 6 bases, leaving 12 bases between them. The CDR3 totals 14 residues. Written as DNA, the CDR3 is TGTGCCTGGAGTGCGGCTCCGGAGTCCGGGGAGCTGTTTTTT. Its translation: CAWSAAPESGELFF. The entire variable domain, with the rest obtained from reference TRBV30 and TRBJ2-2, is as follows: SQTIHQWPATLVQPVGSPLSLECTVEGTSNPNLYWYRQAAGRGLQLLFYSVGIGQISSEVPQNLSASRPQDRQFILSSKKLLLSDSGFYLCAWSAAPESGELFFGEGSRLTVL.

The V gene is TRBV19, the J gene TRBJ1-1; D unclear. V lost 3 bases, J lost 4 bases, and 12 bases lay in between. CDR1 and CDR2 (germline): LNHDA, SQIVND (reference sequence). This CDR3 is 14 amino acids long. The CDR3 bases are TGTGCCAGTAGTATTTACGCACCGGGCACTGAAGCTTTCTTT. Protein sequence: CASSIYAPGTEAFF.

The sample holds a few counts of this clonotype. The V call is TRBV6-6, the J call TRBJ2-2, with 12 nucleotides matching TRBD2. This CDR3 spans 16 amino acids. The J segment lost 1 base and the V segment lost 4 bases, leaving 1 base of the junction unmatched. The germline V gene has CDR1 MNHNY and CDR2 SVGAGI (reference sequence). This CDR3 reads CASSSGLAGNTGELFF. CDR3 DNA: TGTGCCAGCAGTTCGGGACTAGCGGGGAACACCGGGGAGCTGTTTTTT.